This TCR beta chain was recorded in a study of beta chain features in type 1 diabetes. Regarding the study as a whole: Unsettled here was the matter of whether HLA type influences TCRB rearrangement. In type 1 diabetes patients, VDJ junctions had fewer insertions; deletions at these junctions were more frequent.

In its sample, this clone was seen a few times. Its specificity is unknown. Using CD45RO/CCR7/CD25/CD127/CD95/CD27, CD4+ naive, central memory, regulatory and stem cell-like memory cells were sorted. cDNA synthesis used the whole RNA isolate, giving expressed TCRB sequences. Using immunoSEQ multiplex PCR, the repertoire was profiled, and TCRdb retains in-frame clones only, with some absent. The sample has roughly 120,000 clones, 40% seen once. CDR3 length equals 18 residues. V lost 2 bases to trimming and J lost 5 bases; unmatched junction nucleotides: 16. Germline V gives CDR1 SGHVS, CDR2 FQNEAQ. Source material: stem cell memory CD4+ T cells from blood. The chain recombines TRBV7-8 with TRBJ2-5; 8 bases are a match to TRBD1. This receptor was obtained from a woman younger than 30 in good health. CDR3 amino acids: CASSLSVSRQGARETQYF. The CDR3 region has the DNA TGTGCCAGCAGCTTATCGGTGTCTAGGCAGGGGGCTAGGGAGACCCAGTACTTC.